This is a list of T cell receptor beta chains from one sample in a study of OX40 agonist ivuxolimab in advanced cancers. The protocol was immunoSEQ multiplex PCR, while the TCRdb copy is restricted to in-frame clones and leaves out a portion. The table has about 73,000 clones, about 90% seen once. The source material was CD4+ or CD8+ T cells sorted from blood, sampled in a trial of the OX40 agonist ivuxolimab. These receptors originate from an adult with an advanced solid tumor such as melanoma, head and neck, liver or kidney cancer. CDR3s include the opening cysteine and the closing phenylalanine or tryptophan. D genes are given only for firm matches. Rows give clone size only sometimes, using once, few, many, or a class for an expanded clone.

TRBV7-3	.	.	TRBJ2-2	15	CASSRGGGDTGELFF	TGTGCCAGCAGCCGTGGCGGAGGGGACACCGGGGAGCTGTTTTTT
TRBV7-3	.	TRBD1	TRBJ1-1	14	CASSPRTGALEAFF	TGTGCCAGCAGCCCCAGAACAGGGGCTCTTGAAGCTTTCTTT
TRBV19	once	.	TRBJ2-2	13	CASSRVNTGELFF	TGTGCCAGTAGTAGGGTGAATACCGGGGAGCTGTTTTTT
TRBV5-1	.	.	TRBJ2-7	14	CASTGGTGFYEQYF	TGCGCCAGCACGGGGGGGACAGGGTTCTACGAGCAGTACTTC
TRBV18	.	TRBD2	TRBJ2-3	13	CASSAGGPDTQYF	TGTGCCAGCTCTGCGGGGGGGCCGGATACGCAGTATTTT
TRBV9	.	TRBD2	TRBJ2-2	15	CASSATSGGFRELFF	TGTGCCAGCAGCGCAACTAGCGGGGGGTTCAGGGAGCTGTTTTTT
TRBV5-6	.	TRBD1	TRBJ1-4	14	CASSLGDRGEKLFF	TGTGCCAGCAGCTTAGGGGACAGGGGTGAAAAACTGTTTTTT
TRBV19	.	.	TRBJ1-2	19	CASSTPSTFTGPRNYGYTF	TGTGCCAGTAGTACCCCCTCGACGTTCACAGGGCCTCGTAACTATGGCTACACCTTC
TRBV30	.	TRBD1	TRBJ1-2	14	CAWTAEGQGFGYTF	TGTGCCTGGACCGCAGAGGGACAGGGATTTGGCTACACCTTC
TRBV7-8	.	TRBD1	TRBJ2-5	17	CASSSSGQGNRGETQYF	TGTGCCAGCAGCTCCTCAGGACAGGGGAATCGGGGAGAGACCCAGTACTTC
TRBV18	.	.	TRBJ2-5	13	CASSYSVQETQYF	TGTGCCAGCTCCTATTCCGTCCAAGAGACCCAGTACTTC
TRBV30	.	.	TRBJ2-1	11	CAWSVVGEQFF	TGTGCCTGGAGTGTTGTTGGTGAGCAGTTCTTC
TRBV14	.	.	TRBJ2-7	14	CASSQDSTSYEQYF	TGTGCCAGCTCTCAGGACTCGACCTCCTACGAGCAGTACTTC
TRBV5-1	.	.	TRBJ2-2	17	CASSLGLGAPNTGELFF	TGCGCCAGCAGCCTGGGCCTCGGGGCCCCGAACACCGGGGAGCTGTTTTTT
TRBV7-9	.	.	TRBJ1-5	14	CASSDTAYNQPQHF	TGTGCCAGCAGCGATACAGCTTACAATCAGCCCCAGCATTTT
TRBV5-1	.	.	TRBJ2-5	14	CASSYRDPGETQYF	TGCGCCAGCAGCTACCGGGACCCAGGAGAGACCCAGTACTTC
TRBV9	.	TRBD2	TRBJ2-7	17	CASSVGGSGSGDYEQYF	TGTGCCAGCAGCGTAGGTGGTAGCGGGAGCGGGGACTACGAGCAGTACTTC
TRBV4-1	.	.	TRBJ1-1	15	CASSRFRYGAAEAFF	TGCGCCAGCAGCCGCTTTAGGTACGGTGCGGCTGAAGCTTTCTTT
TRBV7-8	once	TRBD2	TRBJ2-1	15	CASTGTSGSFGEQFF	TGTGCCAGCACAGGGACTAGCGGGAGTTTTGGTGAGCAGTTCTTC
TRBV30	.	.	TRBJ1-1	11	CAWSGGLLAFF	TGTGCCTGGAGTGGGGGGCTGTTAGCTTTCTTT
TRBV19	.	TRBD1	TRBJ1-5	16	CASSSPHRGLGQPQHF	TGTGCCAGTAGTTCCCCACACAGGGGGCTCGGTCAGCCCCAGCATTTT
TRBV28	.	.	TRBJ2-7	13	CASSLRQPHEQYF	TGTGCCAGCAGTTTACGACAGCCCCACGAGCAGTACTTC
TRBV7-7	.	.	TRBJ2-7	13	CASSPGQGYEQYF	TGTGCTAGCAGCCCTGGGCAGGGTTACGAGCAGTACTTC
TRBV6-5	few	.	TRBJ1-3	15	CASSRLTNSGNTIYF	TGTGCCAGCAGTCGCTTAACAAACTCTGGAAACACCATATATTTT
TRBV18	.	.	TRBJ1-1	15	CASSPPIGTNTEAFF	TGTGCCAGCTCACCACCGATCGGGACGAACACTGAAGCTTTCTTT
TRBV5-5	.	.	TRBJ1-2	13	CASSPGRDYGYTF	TGTGCCAGCAGCCCCGGAAGGGACTATGGCTACACCTTC
TRBV10-3	.	.	TRBJ2-1	13	CAISEVASNEQFF	TGTGCCATCAGTGAGGTAGCCTCCAATGAGCAGTTCTTC
TRBV4-2	.	.	TRBJ1-2	14	CASSQDEGYYGYTF	TGTGCCAGCAGCCAAGATGAGGGCTACTATGGCTACACCTTC
TRBV18	.	.	TRBJ1-4	16	CASSPREIATNEKLFF	TGTGCCAGCTCACCCCGGGAGATTGCAACTAATGAAAAACTGTTTTTT
TRBV9	.	.	TRBJ1-2	13	CASSENSHYGYTF	TGTGCCAGCAGCGAAAACAGCCACTATGGCTACACCTTC
TRBV18	.	TRBD2	TRBJ2-1	15	CASSPGLASFNEQFF	TGTGCCAGCTCACCAGGACTAGCCTCCTTCAATGAGCAGTTCTTC
TRBV7-8	.	.	TRBJ2-2	14	CASSLQVATGELFF	TGTGCCAGCAGCTTACAGGTGGCAACCGGGGAGCTGTTTTTT
TRBV10-3	.	TRBD1	TRBJ2-1	11	CAISEGQGFFF	TGTGCCATCAGTGAAGGACAGGGCTTTTTCTTC
TRBV4-2	.	TRBD2	TRBJ2-5	16	CASSSGTSGSGETQYF	TGTGCCAGCAGCTCCGGGACTAGCGGGAGCGGAGAGACCCAGTACTTC
TRBV5-8	.	.	TRBJ2-6	17	CASSLDRVKSGANVLTF	TGTGCCAGCAGCTTGGACAGGGTGAAATCTGGGGCCAACGTCCTGACTTTC
TRBV15	.	.	TRBJ2-5	12	CATSRAGETQYF	TGTGCCACCAGCAGAGCGGGGGAGACCCAGTACTTC
TRBV6-1	.	TRBD1	TRBJ2-5	14	CASSEAGTGGTQYF	TGTGCCAGCAGTGAAGCCGGGACAGGTGGGACCCAGTACTTC
TRBV7-9	.	.	TRBJ2-6	14	CASSPQGGANVLTF	TGTGCCAGCAGTCCCCAGGGGGGGGCCAACGTCCTGACTTTC
TRBV27	.	TRBD1	TRBJ2-7	14	CASSPRDRQIKQYF	TGTGCCAGCAGTCCTCGGGACAGGCAAATCAAGCAGTACTTC
TRBV27	.	.	TRBJ2-2	18	CASRIPGLGGRNTGELFF	TGTGCCAGCCGTATTCCTGGCCTGGGGGGCCGGAACACCGGGGAGCTGTTTTTT
TRBV5-1	.	TRBD1	TRBJ1-2	18	CASSLVAQMGQGHNGYTF	TGCGCCAGCAGCTTGGTGGCTCAGATGGGACAGGGGCACAATGGCTACACCTTC
TRBV11-2	.	.	TRBJ2-3	13	CASRGFGTDTQYF	TGTGCCAGCAGGGGGTTTGGCACAGATACGCAGTATTTT
TRBV7-7	.	.	TRBJ2-7	14	CASSPNVGAYEQYF	TGTGCTAGCAGCCCCAATGTCGGAGCCTACGAGCAGTACTTC
TRBV15	.	.	TRBJ1-2	13	CATSWDRSYGYTF	TGTGCCACCAGCTGGGACCGGAGCTATGGCTACACCTTC
TRBV9	.	.	TRBJ1-4	16	CASSVSPGVHNEKLFF	TGTGCCAGCAGCGTGTCCCCCGGGGTACATAATGAAAAACTGTTTTTT
TRBV28	.	.	TRBJ1-1	13	CASSLGGFAEAFF	TGTGCCAGCAGTTTAGGGGGGTTCGCTGAAGCTTTCTTT
TRBV11-2	.	.	TRBJ2-1	16	CASSALRDNSYNEQFF	TGTGCCAGCAGCGCCTTACGGGATAATTCCTACAATGAGCAGTTCTTC
TRBV19	once	.	TRBJ1-5	14	CASKETAGNQPQHF	TGTGCCAGTAAGGAGACGGCGGGGAATCAGCCCCAGCATTTT
TRBV7-8	.	.	TRBJ1-3	17	CASSITPGQHRGNTIYF	TGTGCCAGCAGTATTACACCCGGACAGCATCGTGGAAACACCATATATTTT
TRBV5-1	once	TRBD1	TRBJ2-1	17	CASSQIRGTGTYNEQFF	TGCGCCAGCAGCCAGATAAGAGGGACAGGGACCTACAATGAGCAGTTCTTC
TRBV2	.	TRBD1	TRBJ1-1	14	CASSRQGLGAEAFF	TGTGCCAGCAGTAGACAGGGGTTAGGAGCTGAAGCTTTCTTT
TRBV27	few	.	TRBJ1-5	14	CASSVGGGNQPQHF	TGTGCCAGCAGTGTCGGAGGGGGCAATCAGCCCCAGCATTTT